The 15 T cell receptor beta chains below come from one sample, sequenced in a study of T cell repertoires in cytomegalovirus infection. TCRdb itself ran the reads through MiXCR, one entry per CDR3 protein. The data contain roughly 990,000 distinct CDR3 sequences, 25% to 40% of them singletons. Which antigens these TCRs recognize remains unknown. Sequenced material: cultured CD8+ T cells from PBMCs, taken from culture after CMV antigen stimulation. Every receptor here comes from a human donor in good health (CMV status not recorded). Some clones in this sample may be carry-over from other donors' samples.

The chain carries TRBV25-1 and TRBJ1-6, with 7 bases aligning to TRBD1. The J segment lost 8 bases and the V segment lost 5 bases, leaving 6 bases of the junction unmatched. The germline gives CDR1 MGHDK, CDR2 SYGVNS. The CDR3 runs to 14 residues. This chain's CDR3 is CASSKQGHYSPLHF. DNA for the CDR3: TGTGCCAGCAGTAAACAGGGGCATTATTCACCCCTCCACTTT.

The sample holds many counts of this clonotype. The V gene is TRBV7-8, the J gene TRBJ2-1, with a weak D call TRBD2 (7 bases). The CDR3 spans 16 residues. Trimming pared 5 bases from V and 5 bases from J, leaving 19 bases between. Germline V gives CDR1 SGHVS, CDR2 FQNEAQ. The CDR3 here is CASSPRGGGPDNEQFF. The DNA for the CDR3 is TGTGCCAGCAGCCCGCGGGGAGGGGGGCCCGACAATGAGCAGTTCTTC.

The rearrangement uses TRBV6-1 and TRBJ2-5, with a tentative D call TRBD1 (5 bases). This CDR3 comprises 19 residues. Germline V lookup: CDR1 MNHNS, CDR2 SASEGT. The V end was cut by 10 bases, the J end by 2 bases, with 32 bases between. Here the CDR3 DNA reads TGTGCCATATTACCCGGGCCCCGGGCCCTAGGGGTTAATCAAGAGACCCAGTACTTC. It encodes CAILPGPRALGVNQETQYF.

This clonotype was found a few times. The J gene is TRBJ2-5, the V gene TRBV7-9, with TRBD2 matching 10 bases. Per the germline V gene, CDR1 is SEHNR and CDR2 is FQNEAQ (reference sequence). CDR3 length: 16 residues. Trimming took 0 bases from V and 7 from J; bases not matched to a gene: 8. This CDR3 is CASSLAGTSELVTQYF. The DNA of the CDR3 is TGTGCCAGCAGCTTAGCGGGGACTAGCGAATTGGTGACCCAGTACTTC.

The gene calls are TRBV29-1 and TRBJ2-1; D may be TRBD1 (5 bases). The V and J ends lost 8 bases and 9 bases respectively, with 20 bases between them. The CDR3 loop spans 13 amino acids. Per the germline V gene, CDR1 is SQVTM and CDR2 is ANQGSEA. The CDR3 DNA reads as TGCAGCTACAGCCCCAGGGCGAATCTTGAGCAGTTCTTC. As protein: CSYSPRANLEQFF.

V and J are TRBV19 and TRBJ2-1; weak D call: TRBD2 (6 bases). Germline-derived CDR1 and CDR2 are LNHDA and SQIVND (reference sequence). The CDR3 loop spans 15 amino acids. V lost 2 bases and J 2 bases, leaving 10 bases between the germline ends. The CDR3 DNA reads TGTGCCAGTAGTATAAAGGACTATCCCTACAATGAGCAGTTCTTC. Protein product: CASSIKDYPYNEQFF.

The CDR3 DNA follows: TGTGCCAGCAGTGAAGCCTCCCGGGACCCCGGCTACGTC. Protein product: CASSEASRDPGYV. The chain couples TRBV2 to TRBJ2-7; D possibly uses TRBD1 or TRBD2 (5 bases each). Trimming left V 0 bases short and J 13 bases short, with 16 bases between. The germline V gene encodes CDR1 SNHLY and CDR2 FYNNEI. This CDR3 is built from 13 residues.

This rearrangement joins TRBV27 to TRBJ1-5, with TRBD1 matching over 9 bases. The CDR3 has 14 residues. The germline CDR1 and CDR2 sequences are MNHEY and SMNVEV (reference sequence). V was pared by 6 bases and J by 3 bases, with 3 bases of the junction left unmatched. CDR3 nucleotides: TGTGCCAGCAGCGACAGGGGGTACAATCAGCCCCAGCATTTT. Protein sequence: CASSDRGYNQPQHF.

This clonotype was seen a few times. V and J are TRBV7-8 and TRBJ1-1, with D unclear. Germline-derived CDR1 and CDR2 are SGHVS and FQNEAQ. V lost 2 bases and J 1 base, leaving 11 bases between the germline ends. The CDR3 totals 15 residues. Written as DNA, the CDR3 is TGTGCCAGCAGCTTATTCGGCGGGCAGAACACTGAAGCTTTCTTT. Amino acids: CASSLFGGQNTEAFF. The whole variable domain, remainder taken from reference TRBV7-8 and TRBJ1-1, is GAGVSQSPRYKVAKRGQDVALRCDPISGHVSLFWYQQALGQGPEFLTYFQNEAQLDKSGLPSDRFFAERPEGSVSTLKIQRTQQEDSAVYLCASSLFGGQNTEAFFGQGTRLTVV.

This clonotype has only one observation. The chain links TRBV27 to TRBJ2-1; 8 positions match TRBD1. Germline V gene lookup returns CDR1 MNHEY and CDR2 SMNVEV (reference sequence). This CDR3 has 12 residues. Germline trimming cut 5 bases from V and 10 bases from J; bases unmatched to any gene: 4. CDR3 region: CASSRTGPEQFF. DNA of the CDR3: TGTGCCAGCAGTCGGACAGGGCCGGAGCAGTTCTTC.

The rearrangement links TRBV7-6 to TRBJ1-2, with unresolved D. This CDR3 comprises 15 residues. V was shortened by 5 bases and J by 1 base, with 14 bases between the two germline ends. CDR1 is SGHVS and CDR2 is FNYEAQ in the germline V gene. This CDR3 is CASSPRWRDNYGYTF. The CDR3 nucleotides read TGTGCCAGCAGCCCCCGGTGGCGGGATAACTATGGCTACACCTTC.

This chain joins TRBV6-6 and TRBJ2-4; TRBD1 agrees at 9 bases. V trimming: 0 bases; J trimming: 5 bases; junction bases outside the gene matches: 2. This CDR3 comprises 15 residues. Looked up from germline, CDR1 is MNHNY and CDR2 is SVGAGI (reference sequence). The CDR3 sequence: CASSYSGTGQNIQYF. The CDR3 nucleotides are TGTGCCAGCAGTTACTCCGGGACAGGGCAAAACATTCAGTACTTC.

The J gene is TRBJ2-2, the V gene TRBV6-2 or TRBV6-3, with 8 bases fitting TRBD1. This CDR3 comprises 16 residues. Germline assignment: CDR1 MNHEY and CDR2 SVGEGT. V dropped 4 bases and J dropped 2; count of bases not matched to a gene: 6. CDR3 amino acids: CASSSMDRENTGELFF. The CDR3 DNA follows: TGTGCCAGCAGTTCCATGGACAGGGAAAACACCGGGGAGCTGTTTTTT.

At least ten counts were recorded for this clonotype. The rearrangement uses TRBV4-1 and TRBJ1-6; weak D call: TRBD1 (5 bases). Trimming removed 0 bases from V and 6 bases from J, with 18 bases in between. CDR3 size: 18 residues. CDR1 and CDR2 (germline): MGHRA, YSYEKL. The CDR3, as DNA: TGCGCCAGCAGCCAAGATCCACTCACTCCCGGGACTAATTCACCCCTCCACTTT. Amino acids: CASSQDPLTPGTNSPLHF.

A word on this clonotype: A clone one base away is much larger, so this may be a read error. The CDR3 protein is CASSPRRTRQGRSYKQYV. The CDR3 coding sequence is TGTGCCAGCAGCCCTCGAAGGACCAGACAGGGTCGCTCCTACAAGCAGTACGTC. J is TRBJ2-7 and V is TRBV7-6; 7 bases line up with TRBD1. The CDR3 runs to 18 residues. The germline CDR1 and CDR2 sequences are SGHVS and FNYEAQ.